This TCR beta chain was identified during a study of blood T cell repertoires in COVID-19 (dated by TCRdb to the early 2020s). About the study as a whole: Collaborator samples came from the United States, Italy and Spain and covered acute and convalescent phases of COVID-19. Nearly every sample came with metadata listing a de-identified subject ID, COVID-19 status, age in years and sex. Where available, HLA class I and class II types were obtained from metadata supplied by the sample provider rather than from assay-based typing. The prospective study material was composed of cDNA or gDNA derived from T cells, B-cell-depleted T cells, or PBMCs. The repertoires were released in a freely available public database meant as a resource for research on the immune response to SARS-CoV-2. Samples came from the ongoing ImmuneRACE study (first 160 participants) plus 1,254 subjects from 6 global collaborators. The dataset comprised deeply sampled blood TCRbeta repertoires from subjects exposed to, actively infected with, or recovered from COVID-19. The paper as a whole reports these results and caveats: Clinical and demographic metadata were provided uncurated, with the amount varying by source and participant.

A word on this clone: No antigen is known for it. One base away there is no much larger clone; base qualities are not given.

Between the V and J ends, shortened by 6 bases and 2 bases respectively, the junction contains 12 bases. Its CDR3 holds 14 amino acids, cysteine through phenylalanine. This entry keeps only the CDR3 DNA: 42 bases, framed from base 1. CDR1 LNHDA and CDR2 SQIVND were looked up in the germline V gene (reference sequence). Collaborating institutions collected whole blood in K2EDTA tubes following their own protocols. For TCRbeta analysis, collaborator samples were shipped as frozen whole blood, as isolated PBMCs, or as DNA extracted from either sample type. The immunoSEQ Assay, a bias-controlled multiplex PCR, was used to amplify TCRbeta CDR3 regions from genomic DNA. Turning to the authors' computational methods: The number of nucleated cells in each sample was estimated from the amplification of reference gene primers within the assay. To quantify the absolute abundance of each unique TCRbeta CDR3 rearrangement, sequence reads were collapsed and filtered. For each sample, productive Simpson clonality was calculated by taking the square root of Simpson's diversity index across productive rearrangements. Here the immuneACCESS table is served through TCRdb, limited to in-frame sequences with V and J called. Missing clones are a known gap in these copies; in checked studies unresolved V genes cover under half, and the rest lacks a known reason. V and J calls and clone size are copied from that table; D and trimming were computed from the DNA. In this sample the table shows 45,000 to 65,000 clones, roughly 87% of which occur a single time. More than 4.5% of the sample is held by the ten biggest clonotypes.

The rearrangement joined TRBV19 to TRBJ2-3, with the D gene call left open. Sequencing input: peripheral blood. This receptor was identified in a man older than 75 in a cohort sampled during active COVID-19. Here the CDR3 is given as CASSLGRYTDTQYF. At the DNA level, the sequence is TGTGCCAGTAGCCTTGGGCGATACACAGATACGCAGTATTTT.